The 19 T cell receptor beta chains below were found in one sample sequenced in a study of CD8 T cells in Susac syndrome. Random hexamers were used to reverse transcribe roughly 0.5 to 1 ug of RNA. TCRdb called the immunoSEQ multiplex PCR reads again in MiXCR, with one record for every CDR3 protein. In the table there are 150,000 to 250,000 distinct CDR3 sequences, 90% to 95% of which are singletons. Sequencing used CD4+ T cells from PBMCs. The receptors derive from a human donor with multiple sclerosis.

The chain couples TRBV12-5 to TRBJ1-1; 9 positions match TRBD1. Germline CDR1 is LGHNT and CDR2 is FRNRAP. The CDR3 is 15 residues long. Losses at the gene ends were 6 bases for V and 5 bases for J; bases not matched to a gene: 10. CDR3 sequence: CASGKPQGAITEAFF. The DNA of the CDR3 is TGTGCTAGTGGCAAACCACAGGGGGCTATAACTGAAGCTTTCTTT.

The rearrangement links TRBV4-1 to TRBJ2-5; either TRBD1 or TRBD2 may fit D (7 bases each). This CDR3 is 17 amino acids long. The germline V gene has CDR1 MGHRA and CDR2 YSYEKL. Between the trimmed V and J ends, which lost 4 bases and 2 bases, there was a span of 20 bases. CDR3 loop: CASSPPRGRGLQETQYF. The CDR3 DNA reads TGCGCCAGCAGCCCTCCGAGGGGGCGGGGGTTACAAGAGACCCAGTACTTC.

The rearrangement uses TRBV12-3 or TRBV12-4 and TRBJ1-3; no clear D. With 6 bases removed from V and 4 bases from J, the gap between germline ends came to 1 base. This CDR3 has 10 residues. This chain's CDR3 is CASRGNTIYF. In DNA, the CDR3 is TGTGCCAGCAGGGGAAACACCATATATTTT.

This chain joins TRBV3-1 and TRBJ1-2; perhaps TRBD1 as D (5 bases). V was cut by 0 bases and J by 0 bases, with 14 bases left in between. The germline gives CDR1 LGHDT, CDR2 YNNKEL (reference sequence). This CDR3 is built from 17 residues. This CDR3 is CASSQERRGQANYGYTF. Here the CDR3 DNA reads TGTGCCAGCAGCCAAGAACGAAGGGGCCAAGCTAACTATGGCTACACCTTC.

V is TRBV4-1 and J is TRBJ2-3; 9 bases are shared with TRBD1. Germline V gene sequence: CDR1 MGHRA, CDR2 YSYEKL. Losses at the gene ends were 4 bases for V and 3 bases for J; bases not matched to a gene: 8. The CDR3 extends over 16 amino acids. The chain's CDR3 is CASSPPIGTGTDTQYF. The CDR3 DNA reads as TGCGCCAGCAGCCCGCCCATAGGGACAGGGACAGATACGCAGTATTTT.

The CDR3 DNA is TGTGCCAGTAGTCGTAACTCGAAGCCCAATGAGCAGTTCTTC. It yields the protein CASSRNSKPNEQFF. The chain is built from TRBV19 and TRBJ2-1; D gene ambiguous. CDR3 length equals 14 residues. V was clipped by 5 bases and J by 6 bases, with 14 bases between them. Germline-derived CDR1 and CDR2 are LNHDA and SQIVND (reference sequence). The full variable domain, completed using reference TRBV19 and TRBJ2-1, is DGGITQSPKYLFRKEGQNVTLSCEQNLNHDAMYWYRQDPGQGLRLIYYSQIVNDFQKGDIAEGYSVSREKKESFPLTVTSAQKNPTAFYLCASSRNSKPNEQFFGPGTRLTVL.

The CDR3, as DNA: TGTGCCAGCACCTCAGGGTCCACCGGCGGAGCAAGAGGCGAGCAGTACTTC. Its protein product is CASTSGSTGGARGEQYF. The V and J genes are TRBV12-3 or TRBV12-4 and TRBJ2-7, with D tentatively TRBD1 (5 bases). The germline V and J ends were trimmed by 7 bases and 6 bases, with 28 bases remaining between them. The CDR3 is 17 residues long.

V is TRBV7-2 and J is TRBJ1-4; no definite D call. Germline V gene data show CDR1 as SGHTA and CDR2 as FQGNSA. The V gene lost 1 base and the J gene lost 8 bases, with 8 bases spanning the gap. This CDR3 has 13 amino acids. CDR3 amino acids: CASSLGPLEKLFF. CDR3 bases: TGTGCCAGCAGCTTAGGACCGTTGGAAAAACTGTTTTTT. The variable domain in full, completed from reference TRBV7-2 and TRBJ1-4, reads GAGVSQSPSNKVTEKGKDVELRCDPISGHTALYWYRQSLGQGLEFLIYFQGNSAPDKSGLPSDRFSAERTGGSVSTLTIQRTQQEDSAVYLCASSLGPLEKLFFGSGTQLSVL.

V gene TRBV19 combines with J gene TRBJ1-5; D uncertain. Germline V lookup: CDR1 LNHDA, CDR2 SQIVND (reference sequence). This CDR3 is built from 14 residues. The ends were cut back, 3 bases at V and 6 bases at J, with 12 bases in the middle. The CDR3 sequence: CASSMSRRPQPQHF. In DNA form, the CDR3 reads TGTGCCAGTAGTATGAGTCGGCGACCTCAGCCCCAGCATTTT. Full variable domain (remainder filled in from reference TRBV19 and TRBJ1-5): DGGITQSPKYLFRKEGQNVTLSCEQNLNHDAMYWYRQDPGQGLRLIYYSQIVNDFQKGDIAEGYSVSREKKESFPLTVTSAQKNPTAFYLCASSMSRRPQPQHFGDGTRLSIL.

The rearrangement joins TRBV12-3 or TRBV12-4 to TRBJ2-1; 7 nucleotides agree with TRBD2. This CDR3 has 13 amino acids. V dropped 9 bases and J dropped 5; count of bases not matched to a gene: 7. The CDR3 coding sequence is TGTGCCAGAGAGCGGGATATCAACAATGAGCAGTTCTTC. The encoded protein is CARERDINNEQFF.

This chain links TRBV23-1 with TRBJ1-1; D perhaps matches TRBD1 (5 bases). TRBV23-1 is an ORF, and what it does is uncertain. V was cut by 4 bases and J by 10 bases, with 16 bases left in between. This CDR3 spans 13 amino acids. The chain's CDR3 is CASSRSGCRGAFF. DNA for the CDR3: TGCGCCAGCAGTCGATCAGGGTGTAGGGGAGCTTTCTTT.

V is TRBV20-1 and J is TRBJ2-3; no reliable D call. The germline V gene encodes CDR1 DFQATT and CDR2 SNEGSKA (reference sequence). Trimming took 2 bases from V and 4 from J, leaving 16 bases between them. This CDR3 is 15 amino acids long. The CDR3 sequence: CSARSPFFRADTQYF. The CDR3 region has the DNA TGCAGTGCTAGAAGTCCCTTCTTTCGGGCAGATACGCAGTATTTT.

The chain carries TRBV30 and TRBJ2-1, with no clear D. The CDR3 is 12 amino acids. The germline V gene has CDR1 GTSNPN and CDR2 SVGIG (reference sequence). Between the trimmed V and J ends, which lost 2 bases and 7 bases, there was a span of 9 bases. The CDR3 DNA sequence: TGTGCCTGGAGTCGGAGAGAAAATGAGCAGTTCTTC. This translates into CAWSRRENEQFF.

This clonotype has only one observation. The CDR3 reads CASSSKVQGLRETQYF. The CDR3 bases are TGTGCCAGCAGCTCCAAGGTGCAGGGTTTACGAGAGACCCAGTACTTC. V gene TRBV13 combines with J gene TRBJ2-5, with a weak D call TRBD1 (5 bases). This CDR3 has 16 amino acids. V lost 4 bases and J 4 bases, leaving 19 bases between the germline ends. CDR1 and CDR2 (germline): PRHDT, FYEKMQ (reference sequence).

The DNA for the CDR3 is TGTGCCACCAGTGATTCCCTCGGGGGTACTGAAGCTTTCTTT. Translation: CATSDSLGGTEAFF. This chain links TRBV24-1 with TRBJ1-1, with D possibly being TRBD1 (5 bases). Trimming pared 2 bases from V and 5 bases from J, leaving 11 bases between. Germline V gene sequence: CDR1 KGHDR, CDR2 SFDVKD. This CDR3 spans 14 amino acids.

The gene calls are TRBV5-1 and TRBJ2-7; TRBD1 or TRBD2 may be the D gene (5 bases each). The CDR3 runs 14 residues. CDR1 SGHRS and CDR2 YFSETQ come from the germline V gene. V lost 0 bases and J 5 bases, leaving 12 bases between the germline ends. The CDR3 region is CASSLGDALDEQYF. CDR3 bases: TGCGCCAGCAGCTTGGGGGACGCCCTCGACGAGCAGTACTTC.

The V and J genes are TRBV30 and TRBJ2-6, with D uncertain. Germline CDR1 reads GTSNPN; CDR2 reads SVGIG (reference sequence). This CDR3 has 14 residues. The V end lost 4 bases, the J end lost 4 bases, and 11 bases lay between the germline ends. CDR3 residues: CAWTESPGANVLTF. The CDR3 DNA reads as TGTGCCTGGACGGAGTCCCCGGGGGCCAACGTCCTGACTTTC. Drawing the rest from reference TRBV30 and TRBJ2-6, the complete variable domain is SQTIHQWPATLVQPVGSPLSLECTVEGTSNPNLYWYRQAAGRGLQLLFYSVGIGQISSEVPQNLSASRPQDRQFILSSKKLLLSDSGFYLCAWTESPGANVLTFGAGSRLTVL.

This chain joins TRBV5-1 and TRBJ2-5; D is undetermined. Germline V gene data show CDR1 as SGHRS and CDR2 as YFSETQ. Deletions cut 3 bases from V and 3 bases from J, with 6 bases between. This CDR3 comprises 12 residues. The CDR3 region is CASSWTEETQYF. The CDR3 DNA sequence: TGCGCCAGCAGCTGGACGGAAGAGACCCAGTACTTC.

The chain links TRBV13 to TRBJ1-1; no clear D gene. V was pared by 2 bases and J by 1 base, with 8 bases between. The CDR3 totals 14 residues. Germline V gene lookup returns CDR1 PRHDT and CDR2 FYEKMQ (reference sequence). CDR3 nucleotide sequence: TGTGCCAGCAGCTTACGGCGCGGGAACACTGAAGCTTTCTTT. This codes for CASSLRRGNTEAFF.